These 14 T cell receptor beta chains came from one sample sequenced in a study of T cells in Graves' hyperthyroidism and ophthalmopathy. TCR beta CDR3 region amplification was performed from RNA transcripts. HTBI primers were the set used in a first-round RT-PCR of the TCR CDR3. Via MiXCR, TCRdb re-called the multiplex PCR reads, giving one row per CDR3 protein. Among fewer than 600,000 distinct CDR3 sequences listed, 13% to 15% were seen once. Sequenced material: blood. Receptors were obtained from a woman aged 18-30 years with Graves' hyperthyroidism.

This clonotype was observed at least ten times. V is TRBV30 and J is TRBJ2-7; maybe TRBD2 (5 bases). Germline CDR1 GTSNPN, CDR2 SVGIG (reference sequence). The V end lost 4 bases, the J end lost 9 bases, and 25 bases lay between the germline ends. The CDR3 length is 15 residues. The CDR3 spells CAWTRGTATLEVQYF. The CDR3 nucleotides read TGTGCCTGGACCAGAGGAACGGCCACCTTGGAGGTGCAGTACTTC.

This clonotype has a count of ten or more. This chain links TRBV20-1 with TRBJ2-1; 13 bases align to TRBD2. The CDR3 sequence is 14 residues long. The germline V gene has CDR1 DFQATT and CDR2 SNEGSKA (reference sequence). Unmatched junction bases numbered 2, after V lost 1 base and J lost 8 bases. The CDR3 is CSARGTSGGYEQFF. CDR3 sequence (DNA): TGCAGTGCTAGAGGGACTAGCGGGGGTTATGAGCAGTTCTTC.

At least ten counts were recorded for this clonotype. The chain carries TRBV13 and TRBJ2-3, with 8 bases matching TRBD1. Unmatched junction bases numbered 8, after V lost 2 bases and J lost 4 bases. Germline CDR1 PRHDT, CDR2 FYEKMQ (reference sequence). This CDR3 is built from 16 residues. The CDR3 coding sequence is TGTGCCAGCAGCTTAAAGGGACAGGTTGTGTCAGATACGCAGTATTTT. Its translation is CASSLKGQVVSDTQYF.

This clonotype has a single count. The chain is built from TRBV30 and TRBJ2-1, with TRBD2 matching over 12 bases. The CDR3 has 15 amino acids. V lost 4 bases and J lost 5; bases outside the gene matches: 6. Germline CDR1 and CDR2: GTSNPN and SVGIG (reference sequence). The CDR3 DNA sequence: TGTGCCTGGACCGGACTAGCGGGGACACACAATGAGCAGTTCTTC. It codes for CAWTGLAGTHNEQFF.

At least ten counts were recorded for this clonotype. The V call is TRBV28, the J call TRBJ2-7; D may match TRBD1 or TRBD2 (6 bases each). The CDR3 runs 15 residues. The germline gives CDR1 MDHEN, CDR2 SYDVKM. Trimming left V 4 bases short and J 2 bases short, with 15 bases between. Here the CDR3 reads CASSSPSGATYEQYV. CDR3 in DNA: TGTGCCAGCAGTTCCCCATCGGGGGCCACCTACGAGCAGTACGTC.

This clonotype showed up many times. This sequence joins TRBV12-3 or TRBV12-4 and TRBJ2-2; 10 bases match TRBD2. This CDR3 region has 16 residues. V trimming: 3 bases; J trimming: 6 bases; junction bases outside the gene matches: 7. The CDR3 coding sequence is TGTGCCAGCAGTTTTGGGCTAGCGGGAGACTCCGGGGAGCTGTTTTTT. This codes for CASSFGLAGDSGELFF.

V and J are TRBV4-2 and TRBJ2-1; TRBD1 aligns across 8 bases. The CDR3 is 15 amino acids. The germline V gene has CDR1 LGHNA and CDR2 YNFKEQ. Trimming took 5 bases from V and 6 from J; bases not matched to a gene: 9. CDR3 amino acids: CASSKPGTGANEQFF. CDR3 bases: TGTGCCAGCAGCAAGCCGGGGACAGGAGCCAATGAGCAGTTCTTC.

This clonotype was counted at least ten times. The gene calls are TRBV24-1 and TRBJ2-3; 8 bases match TRBD1. The ends lost 1 base at V and 5 bases at J; junction bases unmatched: 7. The CDR3 has 16 amino acids. The germline V gene encodes CDR1 KGHDR and CDR2 SFDVKD. CDR3 sequence reads: CATSDLGQGARDTQYF. The CDR3 DNA reads as TGTGCCACCAGTGATTTAGGCCAGGGGGCAAGAGATACGCAGTATTTT.

In DNA form, the CDR3 reads TGCGCCAGCAGGCAGGACAGGGACACTGAAGCTTTCTTT. This translates into CASRQDRDTEAFF. The rearrangement links TRBV10-1 to TRBJ1-1, with 8 bases identical to TRBD1. With 6 bases clipped from V and 3 bases from J, the junction kept 3 bases outside the gene matches. This CDR3 is built from 13 residues. Per the germline V gene, CDR1 is WNHNN and CDR2 is SYGVQD (reference sequence).

This chain uses TRBV19 with TRBJ2-1; TRBD2 aligns across 9 bases. CDR3 size: 15 residues. Per the germline V gene, CDR1 is LNHDA and CDR2 is SQIVND (reference sequence). J lost 6 bases, V lost 6 bases, and 9 bases had no gene match. CDR3 loop: CASSPGLALFNEQFF. For the CDR3, the DNA is TGTGCCAGTAGCCCGGGACTAGCACTATTCAATGAGCAGTTCTTC.

The gene calls are TRBV6-1 and TRBJ2-1; TRBD2 aligns across 9 bases. V was clipped by 6 bases and J by 4 bases; unmatched bases: 7. Germline V gene sequence: CDR1 MNHNS, CDR2 SASEGT. This CDR3 has 15 residues. CDR3 in amino acids: CASSASGNLYNEQFF. DNA for the CDR3: TGTGCCAGCAGCGCTAGCGGGAATTTATACAATGAGCAGTTCTTC.

This clonotype was counted ten times or more. The chain carries TRBV9 and TRBJ2-3; 8 bases are a match to TRBD2. The CDR3 is 17 amino acids. Germline assignment: CDR1 SGDLS and CDR2 YYNGEE. V shed 0 bases and J 2 bases; nucleotides not matched to a gene: 8. The CDR3 DNA sequence: TGTGCCAGCAGCGTAGGTGGACTAGCAGGATTCACAGATACGCAGTATTTT. Its protein product is CASSVGGLAGFTDTQYF.

The chain combines TRBV7-9 with TRBJ2-7; D possibly matches TRBD1 or TRBD2 (6 bases each). From germline, CDR1 is SEHNR and CDR2 FQNEAQ (reference sequence). The ends were cut back, 5 bases at V and 3 bases at J, with 14 bases in the middle. The CDR3 consists of 14 residues. The CDR3 DNA reads as TGTGCCAGCAGCGGGGGGCAGGGAGACTACGAGCAGTACGTC. Its translation: CASSGGQGDYEQYV.

This clonotype was found a few times. The rearrangement joins TRBV19 to TRBJ1-1, with D uncertain. This CDR3 spans 13 amino acids. From germline, CDR1 is LNHDA and CDR2 SQIVND (reference sequence). V gave up 3 bases and J gave up 3 bases, with 8 bases separating them. In DNA, the CDR3 is TGTGCCAGTAGTATGTCCCGGGACACTGAAGCTTTCTTT. Protein: CASSMSRDTEAFF.